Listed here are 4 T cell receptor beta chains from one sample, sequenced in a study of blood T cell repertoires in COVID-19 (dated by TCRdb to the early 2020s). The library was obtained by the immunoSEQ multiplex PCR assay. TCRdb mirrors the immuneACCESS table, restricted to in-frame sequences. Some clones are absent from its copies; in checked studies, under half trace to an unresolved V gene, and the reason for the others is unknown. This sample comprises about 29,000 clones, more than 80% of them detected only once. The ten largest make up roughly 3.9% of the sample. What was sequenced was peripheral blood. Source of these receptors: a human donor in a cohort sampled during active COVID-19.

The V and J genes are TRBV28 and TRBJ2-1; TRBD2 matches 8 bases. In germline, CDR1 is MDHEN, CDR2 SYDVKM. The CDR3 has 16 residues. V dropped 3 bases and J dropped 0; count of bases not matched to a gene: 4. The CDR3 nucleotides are TGTGCCAGCAGTTTTCGCGGGGGGAGCTCCTACAATGAGCAGTTCTTC. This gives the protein CASSFRGGSSYNEQFF.

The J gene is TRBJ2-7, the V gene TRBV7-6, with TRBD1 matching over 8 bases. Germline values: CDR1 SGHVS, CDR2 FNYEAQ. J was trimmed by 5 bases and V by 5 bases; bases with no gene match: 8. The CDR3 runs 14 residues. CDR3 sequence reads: CASSPGGRNDEQYF. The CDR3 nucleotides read TGTGCCAGCAGCCCAGGGGGCAGAAACGACGAGCAGTACTTC.

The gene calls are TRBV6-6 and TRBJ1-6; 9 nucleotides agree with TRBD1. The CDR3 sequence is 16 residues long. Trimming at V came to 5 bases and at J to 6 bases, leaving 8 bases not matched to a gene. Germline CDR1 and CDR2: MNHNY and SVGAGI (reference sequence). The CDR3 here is CASSRGDRVGNSPLHF. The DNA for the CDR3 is TGTGCCAGCAGTAGGGGGGACAGGGTTGGTAATTCACCCCTCCACTTT.

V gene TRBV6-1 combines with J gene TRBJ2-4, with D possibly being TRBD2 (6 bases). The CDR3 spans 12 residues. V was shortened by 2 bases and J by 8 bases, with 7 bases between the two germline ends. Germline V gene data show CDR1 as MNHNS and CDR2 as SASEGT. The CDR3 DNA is TGTGCCAGCAGTGAATCGGGGGACATTCAGTACTTC. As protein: CASSESGDIQYF.